These 7 T cell receptor beta chains came from one sample sequenced in a study of cytomegalovirus exposure and HLA in healthy donors. PCR primers comprised 60 Vbeta and 13 Jbeta primers. Sequenced by immunoSEQ multiplex PCR; TCRdb stores in-frame clones only, minus some. The sample yields 65,000 to 85,000 clones, of which the top ten take up approximately 2.4%. Material: PBMCs. Source of these receptors: a female donor in good health and CMV-seropositive.

V usage is TRBV7-9 and J usage is TRBJ2-7, with 9 bases lining up with TRBD2. CDR3 length equals 16 residues. The germline CDR1 and CDR2 sequences are SEHNR and FQNEAQ (reference sequence). V shed 5 bases and J 1 base; nucleotides not matched to a gene: 9. The CDR3 sequence is CASSPYLSGGSYEQYF. The DNA of the CDR3 is TGTGCCAGCAGCCCCTACCTGAGCGGGGGGTCCTACGAGCAGTACTTC.

The gene calls are TRBV30 and TRBJ1-1, with D maybe TRBD1 (6 bases). CDR3 length equals 14 residues. Germline CDR1 and CDR2: GTSNPN and SVGIG (reference sequence). The V gene lost 0 bases and the J gene lost 3 bases, with 11 bases spanning the gap. The CDR3 region is CAWSVLQGHTEAFF. The CDR3 region has the DNA TGTGCCTGGAGTGTACTACAGGGCCACACTGAAGCTTTCTTT.

The chain combines TRBV4-1 with TRBJ1-2; a possible D gene is TRBD1 (6 bases). V lost 0 bases and J 4 bases, leaving 12 bases between the germline ends. The V gene's germline CDR1 is MGHRA and CDR2 YSYEKL. The CDR3 is 15 residues long. The CDR3, as DNA: TGCGCCAGCAGCCAAGAGGGGACACCTATCTATGGCTACACCTTC. Its protein product is CASSQEGTPIYGYTF.

The chain's CDR3 is CASSDSMTENTGELFF. CDR3 in DNA: TGTGCCAGCAGTGACTCGATGACAGAGAACACCGGGGAGCTGTTTTTT. The genes are TRBV6-4 and TRBJ2-2, with D possibly TRBD1 on 5 matching bases. V lost 0 bases and J 1 base, leaving 9 bases between the germline ends. From germline, CDR1 is MRHNA and CDR2 SNTAGT. The CDR3 is 16 amino acids.

The chain couples TRBV6-5 to TRBJ2-7, with 11 bases lining up with TRBD1. The length of the CDR3 is 13 residues. Germline trimming cut 9 bases from V and 5 bases from J; bases unmatched to any gene: 6. Germline CDR1 MNHEY, CDR2 SVGAGI. This CDR3 reads CARGGQGDNEQYF. The CDR3 nucleotides are TGTGCCAGGGGGGGACAGGGGGATAACGAGCAGTACTTC.

The chain combines TRBV19 with TRBJ2-1, with D unresolved. V lost 6 bases to trimming and J lost 12 bases, with 9 bases between them. Germline CDR1 is LNHDA and CDR2 is SQIVND (reference sequence). This CDR3 is 10 amino acids long. CDR3 DNA sequence: TGTGCCAGTAGCCTGTGTGTGCAGTTCTTC. Translation gives CASSLCVQFF.

The chain combines TRBV30 with TRBJ1-1, with D perhaps TRBD1 (6 bases). The length of the CDR3 is 12 residues. The germline V gene encodes CDR1 GTSNPN and CDR2 SVGIG (reference sequence). V lost 4 bases and J 4 bases, leaving 10 bases between the germline ends. The CDR3 sequence: CAWNRDGTEAFF. The DNA for the CDR3 is TGTGCCTGGAACAGGGATGGCACTGAAGCTTTCTTT.